This entry is about one T cell receptor (beta chain). What it recognizes is unknown. This sample was included in a study of OX40 agonist ivuxolimab in advanced cancers. Looking at the study overall: Partial responses were achieved by three patients, one with hepatocellular carcinoma and two with cutaneous melanoma. Study-level points and caveats: The study did not work out the antigen specificity of the expanded peripheral T cells.

Clones were read by immunoSEQ multiplex PCR, and TCRdb kept only the in-frame ones, dropping some. The profile covers fewer than 65,000 clones, with roughly 82% appearing a single time and 3.5% to 4.5% taken by the ten largest. Patients with a history of autoimmune disease or on systemic immunosuppression were excluded. Blood samples were obtained at baseline, cycle 4 day 1, and cycle 7 day 1. The CDR3 loop spans 20 amino acids. V was clipped by 4 bases and J by 0 bases, with 25 bases between them. The sequences come from CD4+ or CD8+ T cells sorted from blood, collected in a trial of the OX40 agonist ivuxolimab. This chain uses TRBV6-7 with TRBJ1-5; D gene unclear. TRBV6-7 is treated as an ORF (open reading frame) with a function not yet certain. The origin of this receptor is an adult with an advanced solid tumor such as melanoma, head and neck, liver or kidney cancer. CDR3 protein: CASSWGGGAGLGDSNQPQHF. In nucleotides, the CDR3 is TGTGCCAGCAGTTGGGGAGGTGGAGCCGGCCTTGGGGATAGCAATCAGCCCCAGCATTTT.